Listed below are T cell receptor beta chains from one sample, sequenced in a study of blood T cell repertoires in COVID-19. The method was immunoSEQ multiplex PCR; TCRdb's version includes in-frame clones alone and lacks a portion of them. The data show approximately 52,000 clones, roughly 84% seen once. The sequencing input was peripheral blood. The receptors were gathered from an elderly woman with acute or convalescent COVID-19. CDR3s include the opening cysteine and the closing phenylalanine or tryptophan. D genes are given only for firm matches. Rows give clone size only sometimes, using once, few, many, or a class for an expanded clone.

size	V	J	D	CDR3	DNA
.	TRBV30	TRBJ2-5	.	CAWGRETQYF	TGTGCCTGGGGCAGGGAGACCCAGTACTTC
.	TRBV7-6	TRBJ1-6	TRBD1	CASSSGQGRSPLHF	TGTGCCAGCAGCTCGGGACAGGGCCGGTCACCCCTCCACTTT
.	TRBV11-2	TRBJ2-1	TRBD2	CASSRSLAGGSSYNEQFF	TGTGCCAGCAGCCGCTCCCTAGCGGGGGGATCCTCCTACAATGAGCAGTTCTTC
.	TRBV7-9	TRBJ2-1	.	CASSLTVVSYNEQFF	TGTGCCAGCAGCTTGACAGTCGTCTCCTACAATGAGCAGTTCTTC
.	TRBV5-4	TRBJ1-2	TRBD1	CASRSGGAGANYGYTF	TGTGCCAGCAGGTCAGGGGGCGCGGGGGCCAACTATGGCTACACCTTC
.	TRBV6-1	TRBJ1-2	TRBD1	CASSARDRGPLNYGYTF	TGTGCCAGCAGTGCCCGGGACAGGGGGCCGTTGAACTATGGCTACACCTTC
few	TRBV9	TRBJ1-2	.	CASSPSVTRGNYGYTF	TGTGCCAGCAGCCCCTCAGTCACTCGGGGGAACTATGGCTACACCTTC
.	TRBV24-1	TRBJ2-1	.	CATSEPDTDEQFF	TGTGCCACCAGTGAACCGGACACGGACGAGCAGTTCTTC
.	TRBV18	TRBJ2-1	TRBD2	CASSPGAGVNEQFF	TGTGCCAGCTCACCAGGGGCGGGGGTGAATGAGCAGTTCTTC
.	TRBV9	TRBJ2-3	.	CASSVGGTGTDTQYF	TGTGCCAGCAGCGTAGGCGGGACTGGCACAGATACGCAGTATTTT
.	TRBV11-2	TRBJ2-1	TRBD2	CASSQTSEGEQFF	TGTGCCAGCAGTCAGACTAGCGAAGGTGAGCAGTTCTTC
.	TRBV3-1/TRBV3-2	TRBJ2-3	TRBD1	CASTGETGVGTDTQYF	TGTGCCAGCACGGGGGAGACAGGGGTCGGCACAGATACGCAGTATTTT
.	TRBV3-1/TRBV3-2	TRBJ2-2	TRBD2	CASSQEGSGGGGELFF	TGTGCCAGCAGCCAAGAGGGTAGCGGGGGCGGCGGGGAGCTGTTTTTT
.	TRBV4-2	TRBJ1-3	TRBD1	CASSQLSTGTGSGNTIYF	TGTGCCAGCAGCCAACTTTCTACTGGGACAGGATCTGGAAACACCATATATTTT
.	TRBV5-6	TRBJ1-2	TRBD1	CASSLLDRASKGYTF	TGTGCCAGCAGCTTGTTGGACAGGGCAAGTAAGGGCTACACCTTC
.	TRBV5-1	TRBJ2-3	.	CASSGRGPSTDTQYF	TGCGCCAGCAGCGGTAGGGGCCCTAGCACAGATACGCAGTATTTT
.	TRBV12-5	TRBJ1-1	TRBD1	CASGNPGTGFSDTEAFF	TGTGCTAGTGGTAACCCCGGGACAGGGTTTTCGGACACTGAAGCTTTCTTT
.	TRBV3-1/TRBV3-2	TRBJ2-7	.	CASSGVTYEQYF	TGTGCCAGCAGTGGAGTAACCTACGAGCAGTACTTC
.	TRBV5-4	TRBJ1-1	.	CASTKERGNTEAFF	TGTGCCAGCACCAAGGAGCGGGGGAACACTGAAGCTTTCTTT
.	TRBV7-9	TRBJ2-5	TRBD2	CASSSGTSDSRETQYF	TGTGCCAGCAGCTCCGGGACTAGCGATTCCCGAGAGACCCAGTACTTC
.	TRBV18	TRBJ1-4	.	CASSLGRGTNEKLFF	TGTGCCAGCTCACTAGGGCGGGGAACTAATGAAAAACTGTTTTTT
.	TRBV4-1	TRBJ1-6	.	CASSQDMGGSKNSPLHF	TGCGCCAGCAGCCAAGATATGGGGGGATCAAAGAATTCACCCCTCCACTTT
.	TRBV7-9	TRBJ2-5	.	CASSPGGGGQETQYF	TGTGCCAGCAGCCCAGGAGGGGGGGGGCAAGAGACCCAGTACTTC
.	TRBV6-1	TRBJ1-5	.	CASSEGGNQPQHF	TGTGCCAGCAGTGAAGGCGGCAATCAGCCCCAGCATTTT
.	TRBV20-1	TRBJ2-2	.	CSASWGGRTGELFF	TGCAGTGCTAGTTGGGGGGGCCGTACCGGGGAGCTGTTTTTT
.	TRBV7-9	TRBJ1-2	.	CASSSQGYGYTF	TGTGCCAGCAGCTCACAGGGCTATGGCTACACCTTC
few	TRBV10-1	TRBJ1-2	TRBD1	CASSRDSNYGYTF	TGCGCCAGCAGCCGGGACAGTAACTATGGCTACACCTTC
.	TRBV6-6	TRBJ2-7	.	CASSRGLAYEQYF	TGTGCCAGCAGTCGGGGACTGGCATACGAGCAGTACTTC
.	TRBV7-9	TRBJ1-2	TRBD1	CASSLSWDRANYGYTF	TGTGCCAGCAGCTTATCTTGGGACAGGGCCAACTATGGCTACACCTTC
.	TRBV6-5	TRBJ1-1	TRBD1	CASSYGQGNTEAFF	TGTGCCAGCAGTTATGGACAGGGTAACACTGAAGCTTTCTTT
.	TRBV2	TRBJ1-5	.	CASSEFQGSNQPQHF	TGTGCCAGCAGTGAATTTCAGGGCAGCAATCAGCCCCAGCATTTT
.	TRBV3-1/TRBV3-2	TRBJ1-6	.	CASSQDRADSPLHF	TGTGCCAGCAGCCAAGACAGGGCGGATTCACCCCTCCACTTT
.	TRBV19	TRBJ2-3	.	CASRQSGDTQYF	TGTGCCAGTAGGCAATCCGGGGATACGCAGTATTTT
.	TRBV5-6	TRBJ2-3	TRBD2	CASSLARASGIDTQYF	TGTGCCAGCAGCTTGGCCAGGGCTAGCGGGATAGATACGCAGTATTTT
.	TRBV12-3/TRBV12-4	TRBJ2-1	.	CASSLAVGSKFF	TGTGCCAGCAGTTTAGCGGTCGGTAGTAAGTTCTTC
.	TRBV18	TRBJ2-2	.	CASSPLSPTGELFF	TGTGCCAGCTCACCACTTAGTCCGACCGGGGAGCTGTTTTTT
.	TRBV11-2	TRBJ1-5	TRBD1	CASSSRGRDQPQHF	TGTGCCAGCAGCTCAAGGGGGCGCGATCAGCCCCAGCATTTT
.	TRBV7-8	TRBJ2-2	.	CASSLISGTSNFSPGELFF	TGTGCCAGCAGCTTAATCTCCGGCACTAGCAATTTTTCTCCCGGGGAGCTGTTTTTT
.	TRBV2	TRBJ1-2	.	CASSGRPGGYGYTF	TGTGCCAGCAGTGGCCGGCCCGGGGGGTATGGCTACACCTTC
.	TRBV18	TRBJ2-7	TRBD1	CASSPIQGAFEQYF	TGTGCCAGCTCACCTATACAGGGGGCGTTCGAGCAGTACTTC
.	TRBV28	TRBJ1-5	TRBD1	CATSDRALNQPQHF	TGTGCCACCTCGGACAGGGCGCTCAATCAGCCCCAGCATTTT
few	TRBV6-5	TRBJ2-7	.	CASSGRDSPYEQYF	TGTGCCAGCAGCGGCCGGGACTCACCCTACGAGCAGTACTTC
.	TRBV11-2	TRBJ1-1	TRBD1	CASRPTGVAEAFF	TGTGCCAGCAGACCCACAGGGGTGGCTGAAGCTTTCTTT
.	TRBV6-5	TRBJ2-7	TRBD2	CASRRIAGGNYEQYF	TGTGCCAGCAGACGAATAGCGGGGGGAAACTACGAGCAGTACTTC
once	TRBV4-1	TRBJ2-7	TRBD1	CASSQVRGQGIYEQYF	TGCGCCAGCAGCCAAGTCAGAGGACAGGGGATCTACGAGCAGTACTTC
.	TRBV5-4	TRBJ2-7	TRBD1	CASSAGTGGSYEQYF	TGTGCCAGCAGCGCCGGGACAGGCGGCTCCTACGAGCAGTACTTC
.	TRBV5-4	TRBJ2-5	TRBD2	CASSPPGLAGVETQYF	TGTGCCAGCAGCCCCCCCGGGCTAGCGGGGGTCGAGACCCAGTACTTC
.	TRBV5-1	TRBJ2-3	TRBD1	CASSPGQPSTDTQYF	TGCGCCAGCAGCCCGGGACAGCCTTCCACAGATACGCAGTATTTT
.	TRBV5-1	TRBJ2-7	TRBD2	CASSSYQTSGGNEQYF	TGCGCCAGCAGCTCCTACCAGACTAGCGGGGGGAACGAGCAGTACTTC